The TCR beta chain described here comes from a study of breast tumors, draining lymph nodes, adjacent tissues. Samples came from axillary lymph nodes draining the breast cancer. TCRdb redid the calling of the multiplex PCR reads with MiXCR, one entry per CDR3 protein. This table has some 230,000 distinct CDR3 sequences, less than 40% appearing once. In this sample, this clonotype turned up many times. One end of the junction is discordant with germline, which a read error may explain. Germline V CDR1 and CDR2: DFQATT, SNEGSKA (reference sequence). The CDR3 has 14 residues. The chain recombines TRBV20-1 with TRBJ2-5; 10 bases align to TRBD2. This receptor was taken from a female donor with breast cancer. Some clones in this sample may be carry-over from other donors' samples. Input material: axillary lymph node tissue. The CDR3 sequence is CSARAGGLGETQYF. The CDR3 region has the DNA TGCAGTGCCAGAGCGGGGGGGCTCGGGGAGACCCAGTACTTC.